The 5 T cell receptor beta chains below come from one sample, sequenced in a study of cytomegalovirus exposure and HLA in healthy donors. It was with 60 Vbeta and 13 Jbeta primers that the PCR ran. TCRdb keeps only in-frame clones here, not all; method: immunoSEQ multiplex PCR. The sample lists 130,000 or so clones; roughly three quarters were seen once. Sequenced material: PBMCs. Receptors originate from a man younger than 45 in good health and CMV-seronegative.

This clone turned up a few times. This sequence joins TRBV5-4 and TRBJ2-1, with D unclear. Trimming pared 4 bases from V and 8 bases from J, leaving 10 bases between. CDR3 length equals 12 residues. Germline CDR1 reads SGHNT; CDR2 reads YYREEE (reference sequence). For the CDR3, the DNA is TGTGCCAGCAGCCCGAGTGGAGATGAGCAGTTCTTC. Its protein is CASSPSGDEQFF.

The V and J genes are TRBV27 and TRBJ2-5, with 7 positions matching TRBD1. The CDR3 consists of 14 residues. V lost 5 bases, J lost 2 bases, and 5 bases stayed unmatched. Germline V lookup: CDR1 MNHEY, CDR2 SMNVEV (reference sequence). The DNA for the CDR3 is TGTGCCAGCAGTCGGGACAGATTTCAAGAGACCCAGTACTTC. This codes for CASSRDRFQETQYF.

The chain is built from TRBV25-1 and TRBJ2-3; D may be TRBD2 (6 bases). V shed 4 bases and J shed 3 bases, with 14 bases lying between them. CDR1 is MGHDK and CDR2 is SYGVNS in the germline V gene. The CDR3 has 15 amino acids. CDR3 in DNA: TGTGCCAGCAGTGGCTGGCTAGGGAGGACAGATACGCAGTATTTT. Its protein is CASSGWLGRTDTQYF.

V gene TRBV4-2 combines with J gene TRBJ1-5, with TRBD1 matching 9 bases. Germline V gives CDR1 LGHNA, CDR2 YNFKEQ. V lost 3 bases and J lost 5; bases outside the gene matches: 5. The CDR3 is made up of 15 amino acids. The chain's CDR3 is CASSQNRGLDQPQHF. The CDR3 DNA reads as TGTGCCAGCAGCCAGAACAGGGGGCTGGATCAGCCCCAGCATTTT.

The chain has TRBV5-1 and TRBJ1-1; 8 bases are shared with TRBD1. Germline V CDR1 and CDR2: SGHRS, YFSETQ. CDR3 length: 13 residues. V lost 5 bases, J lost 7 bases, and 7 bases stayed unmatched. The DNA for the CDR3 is TGCGCCAGCAGGCCTACAGGGGGTAATGAAGCTTTCTTT. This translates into CASRPTGGNEAFF.